This T cell receptor (beta chain) appears in the sequencing data of a study of shared clonotypes between healthy human individuals. The table came from immunoSEQ multiplex PCR; TCRdb's copy has only in-frame clones and leaves some out. The sample has just over 2,000,000 clones, 85% to 95% seen once; the top ten hold roughly 0.13%. V gave up 4 bases and J gave up 0 bases; unmatched junction bases: 12. Germline V gene sequence: CDR1 LGHNA, CDR2 YNFKEQ. The CDR3 consists of 18 residues. The sample holds one count of this clone. The chain is built from TRBV4-2 and TRBJ1-3; 7 bases fit TRBD1. The sample taken for sequencing was naive CD4+ T cells sorted from blood. Subset defined: CD45RA+ positively selected. The TCR was taken from a man aged 18 to 35 in good health. This CDR3 is CASSPTRDRPSSGNTIYF. CDR3 nucleotide sequence: TGTGCCAGCAGCCCAACAAGGGACAGACCCAGCTCTGGAAACACCATATATTTT.